The 6 T cell receptor beta chains below come from one sample, sequenced in a study of cytomegalovirus exposure and HLA in healthy donors. In the PCR, 60 Vbeta and 13 Jbeta primers were used. Sequenced by immunoSEQ multiplex PCR; TCRdb stores in-frame clones only, minus some. In the table there are 170,000 or so clones, 84% of which are singletons. The sequenced material came from PBMCs. The receptors were gathered from a boy younger than 10 in good health and CMV-seronegative.

The chain couples TRBV11-2 to TRBJ2-1, with 11 bases lining up with TRBD2. The germline gives CDR1 SGHAT, CDR2 FQNNGV. CDR3 length equals 15 residues. V was pared by 4 bases and J by 6 bases, with 5 bases of the junction left unmatched. In nucleotides, the CDR3 is TGTGCCAGCAGCTCACTAGCGGGAGCGGTCAATGAGCAGTTCTTC. Protein sequence: CASSSLAGAVNEQFF.

The chain has TRBV30 and TRBJ2-7; TRBD1 is a possible D gene (7 bases). Trimming stripped 0 bases from V and 5 bases from J, with 14 bases between. Germline CDR1 GTSNPN, CDR2 SVGIG (reference sequence). The CDR3 runs 14 residues. The CDR3 protein is CAWSVTARGDEQYF. The CDR3 DNA reads TGTGCCTGGAGTGTAACGGCCAGGGGGGACGAGCAGTACTTC.

The CDR3 sequence is CSALDRRRDEQFF. The CDR3 coding sequence is TGCAGCGCCCTGGACAGGCGTCGGGATGAGCAGTTCTTC. The genes are TRBV29-1 and TRBJ2-1; 7 nucleotides line up with TRBD1. The CDR3 has 13 residues. In germline, CDR1 is SQVTM, CDR2 ANQGSEA. Unmatched junction bases numbered 11, after V lost 7 bases and J lost 8 bases.

The chain combines TRBV11-2 with TRBJ2-7, with 11 positions matching TRBD2. Germline-derived CDR1 and CDR2 are SGHAT and FQNNGV. This CDR3 region has 17 residues. With 1 base clipped from V and 4 bases from J, the junction kept 9 bases outside the gene matches. CDR3 DNA: TGTGCCAGCAGCTTAGGACTAGCGGGAAGGGGTCAGTACGAGCAGTACTTC. Residues: CASSLGLAGRGQYEQYF.

This clone was recorded a few times. The chain employs TRBV5-1 and TRBJ1-5, with TRBD1 matching over 8 bases. With 4 bases clipped from V and 1 base from J, the junction kept 7 bases outside the gene matches. This CDR3 has 16 residues. Germline loops: CDR1 SGHRS, CDR2 YFSETQ. DNA for the CDR3: TGCGCCAGCAGCCGGGGGGCAGGGGGCAGCAATCAGCCCCAGCATTTT. It codes for CASSRGAGGSNQPQHF.

The chain links TRBV27 to TRBJ2-7; 12 bases are a match to TRBD1. CDR3 size: 15 residues. Trimming took 0 bases from V and 5 from J; bases not matched to a gene: 2. CDR1 and CDR2 from the germline V gene are MNHEY and SMNVEV (reference sequence). Here the CDR3 DNA reads TGTGCCAGCAGTTTATCGGGACAGGGGGCCGACGAGCAGTACTTC. Its protein is CASSLSGQGADEQYF.